This T cell receptor beta chain was documented in a study of breast tumors, draining lymph nodes, adjacent tissues. Regarding the study as a whole: Tumor and nontumor repertoires were significantly more similar in luminal-like than in basal-like breast cancer. Tumors had less TCR diversity than lymph nodes, more than nontumor tissue.

The lymph nodes were axillary draining lymph nodes from breast cancer patients. TCRdb ran MiXCR on the multiplex PCR reads and lists one entry per CDR3 protein. The table includes approximately 280,000 distinct CDR3 sequences, more than 30% detected once. V lost 1 base and J 2 bases, leaving 11 bases between the germline ends. The germline V gene encodes CDR1 SGHTS and CDR2 YDEGEE. CDR3 length: 15 amino acids. This clonotype was seen ten or more times. As yet, its antigen is unknown. This sequence joins TRBV5-8 and TRBJ2-3; D is unresolved. The receptor's source is a female donor with breast cancer. Some clones in this sample may be carry-over from other donors' samples. Input material: axillary lymph node tissue. The CDR3: CASSLRSTDTDTQYF. The CDR3 region has the DNA TGTGCCAGCAGCTTGAGGAGTACGGACACAGATACGCAGTATTTT.